This TCR beta chain is from a study of blood T cell repertoires in COVID-19. Looking at the study overall: The United States, Italy and Spain were the sources of the acute and convalescent COVID-19 samples. In each case, the material was cDNA or gDNA derived from T cells, B-cell-depleted T cells, or PBMCs.

Germline V gene sequence: CDR1 SGHAT, CDR2 FQNNGV. The CDR3 runs to 14 residues. The V and J ends lost 5 bases and 8 bases, in that order; junction bases with no gene match: 4. This clone is medium-sized by share. Produced via immunoSEQ multiplex PCR; TCRdb's table is partial and in-frame only. The repertoire holds around 150,000 clones, with 80% to 85% as singletons. This chain connects TRBV11-2 to TRBJ1-6, with 9 bases lining up with TRBD1. The sequence was collected from a man in his 70s who had been exposed to COVID-19. The sequenced sample was PBMCs or T cells enriched from blood (not recorded which). CDR3 in amino acids: CASSPGQGYSPLHF. CDR3 sequence (DNA): TGTGCCAGCAGCCCGGGACAGGGATATTCACCCCTCCACTTT.